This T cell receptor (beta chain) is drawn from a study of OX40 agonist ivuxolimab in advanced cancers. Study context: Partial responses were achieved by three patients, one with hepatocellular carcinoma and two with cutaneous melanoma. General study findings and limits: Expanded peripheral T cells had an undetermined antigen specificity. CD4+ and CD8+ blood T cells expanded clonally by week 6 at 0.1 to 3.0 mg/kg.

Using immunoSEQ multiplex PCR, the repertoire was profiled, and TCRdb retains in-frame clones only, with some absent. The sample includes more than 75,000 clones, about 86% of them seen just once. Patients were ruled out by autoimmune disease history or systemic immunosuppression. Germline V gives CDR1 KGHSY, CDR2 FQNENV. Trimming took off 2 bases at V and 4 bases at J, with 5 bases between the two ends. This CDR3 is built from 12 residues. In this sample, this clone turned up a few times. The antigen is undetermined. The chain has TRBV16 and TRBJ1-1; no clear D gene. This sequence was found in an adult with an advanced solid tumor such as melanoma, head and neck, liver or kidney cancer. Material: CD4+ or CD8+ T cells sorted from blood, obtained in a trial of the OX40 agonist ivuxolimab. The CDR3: CASSQEGTEAFF. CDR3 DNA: TGTGCCAGCAGCCAAGAGGGCACTGAAGCTTTCTTT.